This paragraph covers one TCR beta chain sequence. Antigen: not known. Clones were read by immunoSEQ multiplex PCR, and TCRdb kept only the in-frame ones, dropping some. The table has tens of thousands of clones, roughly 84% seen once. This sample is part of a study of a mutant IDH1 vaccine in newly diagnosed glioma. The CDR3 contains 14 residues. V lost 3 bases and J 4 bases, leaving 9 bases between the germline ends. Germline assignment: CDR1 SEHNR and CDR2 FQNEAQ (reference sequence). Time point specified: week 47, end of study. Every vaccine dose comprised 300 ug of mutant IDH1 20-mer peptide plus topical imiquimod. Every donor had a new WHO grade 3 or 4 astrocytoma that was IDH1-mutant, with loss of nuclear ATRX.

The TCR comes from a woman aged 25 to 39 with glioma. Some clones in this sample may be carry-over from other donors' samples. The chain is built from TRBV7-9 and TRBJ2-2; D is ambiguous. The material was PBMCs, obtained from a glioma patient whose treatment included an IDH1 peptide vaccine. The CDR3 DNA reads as TGTGCCAGCAGCTTCGACTCCAGCACCGGGGAGCTGTTTTTT. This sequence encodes CASSFDSSTGELFF.